What follows are 20 T cell receptor beta chains derived from one specimen sequenced in a study of identical twins. TCRdb passed the 5' RACE reads through MiXCR, listing each CDR3 protein once. Of fewer than 350,000 distinct CDR3 sequences in the sample, about 8% were seen once. In addition, the sample was reused for a study of yellow fever vaccine responses in identical twins.

Sequencing input: memory (CD45RO+) T cells sorted from blood. The receptors derive from a woman under 30 in good health.

On this clonotype itself: The germline gene is not matched at one end of the junction; a read error may be the cause. The gene calls are TRBV24-1 and TRBJ2-5, with a tentative D call TRBD2 (7 bases). The CDR3 has 14 amino acids. Germline CDR1 and CDR2: KGHDR and SFDVKD. The DNA for the CDR3 is TGTGTCACCAGCGCCTCGGGGGGCCGGGGGACCCAGTACTTC. Translation gives CVTSASGGRGTQYF.

V gene TRBV6-2 or TRBV6-3 combines with J gene TRBJ1-5; D possibly corresponds to TRBD1 (5 bases). The germline gives CDR1 MNHEY, CDR2 SVGEGT. The CDR3 runs to 16 residues. V lost 0 bases to trimming and J lost 3 bases, with 12 bases between them. The CDR3 spells CASSYSKWGVNQPQHF. The CDR3 bases are TGTGCCAGCAGTTACTCGAAATGGGGGGTCAATCAGCCCCAGCATTTT.

This sequence joins TRBV7-3 and TRBJ2-3, with D uncertain. Germline V gene sequence: CDR1 SGHTA, CDR2 FQGTGA. Trimming shortened V by 5 bases and J by 2 bases, and 14 bases separated the two germline ends. The CDR3 is 15 amino acids. Here the CDR3 DNA reads TGTGCCAGCAGCACCCGTTTGGGCCTCACAGATACGCAGTATTTT. Amino acid sequence: CASSTRLGLTDTQYF. Looking up the rest from reference TRBV7-3 and TRBJ2-3 gives the full variable domain: GAGVSQTPSNKVTEKGKYVELRCDPISGHTALYWYRQSLGQGPEFLIYFQGTGAADDSGLPNDRFFAVRPEGSVSTLKIQRTERGDSAVYLCASSTRLGLTDTQYFGPGTRLTVL.

This clonotype was detected only a few times. V and J are TRBV3-1 and TRBJ2-5; TRBD2 agrees at 9 bases. This CDR3 has 13 residues. CDR1 LGHDT and CDR2 YNNKEL come from the germline V gene (reference sequence). Trimming at V came to 4 bases and at J to 4 bases, leaving 1 base not matched to a gene. The CDR3 DNA reads as TGTGCCAGCAGCCCAGCGGGAGGAGAGACCCAGTACTTC. Protein sequence: CASSPAGGETQYF.

The chain's CDR3 is CSATEVGPNQETQYF. The CDR3 DNA reads TGCAGTGCAACCGAGGTGGGGCCAAACCAAGAGACCCAGTACTTC. The chain uses TRBV20-1 and TRBJ2-5, with D possibly TRBD1 on 5 matching bases. The CDR3 is 15 residues long. V lost 6 bases and J 0 bases, leaving 17 bases between the germline ends. Germline CDR1 reads DFQATT; CDR2 reads SNEGSKA (reference sequence).

This clonotype has only a few counts. This chain joins TRBV7-3 and TRBJ2-3, with 9 positions matching TRBD1. Germline assignment: CDR1 SGHTA and CDR2 FQGTGA. The CDR3 covers 16 residues. The V segment lost 3 bases and the J segment 0 bases; nucleotides outside the gene matches: 4. The DNA for the CDR3 is TGTGCCAGCAGCTTGAGGACAGGGGCGAGCACAGATACGCAGTATTTT. Protein sequence: CASSLRTGASTDTQYF.

This clonotype was detected ten times or more. V and J are TRBV10-3 and TRBJ1-2; D unresolved. The germline gives CDR1 ENHRY, CDR2 SYGVKD. This CDR3 contains 15 residues. V was cut by 3 bases and J by 4 bases, with 15 bases left in between. The CDR3 DNA follows: TGTGCCATCAGTGATATGGACCTACAAACCTATGGCTACACCTTC. This translates into CAISDMDLQTYGYTF.

Ten or more counts support this clonotype. This sequence joins TRBV24-1 and TRBJ2-5; no firm D call. The CDR3 length is 13 residues. The V gene lost 7 bases and the J gene lost 5 bases, with 13 bases spanning the gap. Germline V gives CDR1 KGHDR, CDR2 SFDVKD. CDR3 loop: CATSDGVGETQYF. The CDR3 nucleotides read TGTGCCACCAGCGATGGAGTAGGGGAGACCCAGTACTTC.

The V and J genes are TRBV6-1 and TRBJ1-2, with D possibly being TRBD1 (6 bases). Trimming took 1 base from V and 7 from J, leaving 19 bases between them. The germline V gene has CDR1 MNHNS and CDR2 SASEGT. CDR3 length: 16 residues. Written as DNA, the CDR3 is TGTGCCAGCAGTGAAGGTTTAGGGGGGATGGGTAGTGGCTACACCTTC. It encodes CASSEGLGGMGSGYTF.

This clonotype has ten or more counts. The gene calls are TRBV18 and TRBJ2-1; 7 bases line up with TRBD2. Trimming at V came to 3 bases and at J to 5 bases, leaving 4 bases not matched to a gene. Germline lookup yields CDR1 KGHSH and CDR2 LQKENI. The CDR3 is 14 amino acids. The CDR3 nucleotides read TGTGCCAGCTCACCGGCGGGGACTAACAATGAGCAGTTCTTC. Translation: CASSPAGTNNEQFF.

Many counts were recorded for this clonotype. J is TRBJ2-5 and V is TRBV5-1; the D is unclear. Germline-derived CDR1 and CDR2 are SGHRS and YFSETQ. V lost 2 bases to trimming and J lost 2 bases, with 4 bases between them. The CDR3 sequence is 12 residues long. The CDR3: CASSLQQETQYF. For the CDR3, the DNA is TGCGCCAGCAGCTTACAGCAAGAGACCCAGTACTTC.

There are a few counts of this clonotype. V gene TRBV4-1 combines with J gene TRBJ2-5; 9 positions match TRBD1. Germline CDR1 is MGHRA and CDR2 is YSYEKL. The CDR3 contains 13 residues. Trimming cost V 6 bases and J 2 bases; bases outside gene matches: 1. CDR3 amino acids: CASRGTGQETQYF. CDR3 sequence (DNA): TGCGCCAGCAGGGGGACAGGGCAAGAGACCCAGTACTTC.

This clonotype was detected many times. The CDR3 DNA reads as TGTGCCAGCAGTGATTCAGGGTTTGGGCAGCCCCAGCATTTT. This translates into CASSDSGFGQPQHF. The chain links TRBV2 to TRBJ1-5, with a tentative D call TRBD1 (5 bases). Germline CDR1 is SNHLY and CDR2 is FYNNEI. With 3 bases removed from V and 7 bases from J, the gap between germline ends came to 13 bases. The CDR3 consists of 14 residues.

This clonotype has a handful of counts. The chain carries TRBV4-1 and TRBJ2-3; 7 bases are a match to TRBD2. The germline V gene encodes CDR1 MGHRA and CDR2 YSYEKL. Losses at the gene ends were 1 base for V and 1 base for J; bases not matched to a gene: 5. This CDR3 has 16 residues. The CDR3 bases are TGCGCCAGCAGCCAAGTTAGGCTAGCGGGCACAGATACGCAGTATTTT. It yields the protein CASSQVRLAGTDTQYF.

This clonotype was seen once. This chain's CDR3 is CASSSPGKNTEAFF. DNA for the CDR3: TGTGCCAGCAGTTCACCAGGGAAGAACACTGAAGCTTTCTTT. The chain carries TRBV6-5 and TRBJ1-1, with a tentative D call TRBD1 (5 bases). CDR1 is MNHEY and CDR2 is SVGAGI in the germline V gene. The length of the CDR3 is 14 residues. Trimming shortened V by 4 bases and J by 1 base, and 10 bases separated the two germline ends.

This clonotype has a count of ten or more. The chain couples TRBV28 to TRBJ2-5, with D tentatively TRBD2 (6 bases). Deletions cut 3 bases from V and 4 bases from J, with 15 bases between. The germline V gene has CDR1 MDHEN and CDR2 SYDVKM. The CDR3 is 15 amino acids. The CDR3 coding sequence is TGTGCCAGCAGTTTTTCGGGGGTCACGGTAGAGACCCAGTACTTC. Amino acids: CASSFSGVTVETQYF.

The table lists this clonotype with a few counts. The chain combines TRBV7-8 with TRBJ1-1; tentative D call: TRBD1 (5 bases). V dropped 1 base and J dropped 1 base, with 7 bases sitting between them. Per the germline V gene, CDR1 is SGHVS and CDR2 is FQNEAQ. This CDR3 has 14 residues. CDR3 bases: TGTGCCAGCAGCTTAGGACAGTCGAACACTGAAGCTTTCTTT. This translates into CASSLGQSNTEAFF.

J is TRBJ1-5 and V is TRBV21-1. TRBV21-1 is designated a pseudogene. The CDR3 has 19 amino acids. CDR3 loop: CASSKADRGERYGNQPQHF. CDR3 coding DNA: TGTGCCAGCAGCAAAGCAGACAGGGGTGAGAGGTATGGCAATCAGCCCCAGCATTTT.

There are a few counts of this clonotype. The chain carries TRBV27 and TRBJ2-4; no firm D call. Trimming removed 0 bases from V and 0 bases from J, with 9 bases in between. The CDR3 runs to 16 residues. Germline-derived CDR1 and CDR2 are MNHEY and SMNVEV (reference sequence). CDR3 loop: CASSLSLLLAKNIQYF. The CDR3, as DNA: TGTGCCAGCAGTTTATCTCTTTTATTAGCCAAAAACATTCAGTACTTC.

This clonotype was observed at least ten times. The chain recombines TRBV5-1 with TRBJ2-3; D possibly uses TRBD1 or TRBD2 (5 bases each). In germline, CDR1 is SGHRS, CDR2 YFSETQ. Trimming took off 0 bases at V and 4 bases at J, with 12 bases between the two ends. The CDR3 extends over 15 amino acids. The CDR3 region is CASSLAGDVADTQYF. CDR3 nucleotides: TGCGCCAGCAGCTTGGCCGGGGACGTAGCAGATACGCAGTATTTT.